This passage covers 24 T cell receptor beta chains from one sample sequenced in a study of neurological immune-mediated disorders. MiXCR, run by TCRdb on the 5' RACE reads, gives a single entry per CDR3 protein. The table has about 95,000 distinct CDR3 sequences, roughly 3.5% seen once. Sample: PBMCs. These receptors were obtained from a woman aged 18-30 years with multiple sclerosis.

This clonotype was detected many times. The gene calls are TRBV5-1 and TRBJ1-1, with D uncertain. This CDR3 is 14 amino acids long. The V gene's germline CDR1 is SGHRS and CDR2 YFSETQ. V lost 0 bases to trimming and J lost 2 bases, with 8 bases between them. CDR3 bases: TGCGCCAGCAGCTTGGCCGCGGGTAACACTGAAGCTTTCTTT. It encodes CASSLAAGNTEAFF. Supplemented by reference TRBV5-1 and TRBJ1-1, the full variable domain reads KAGVTQTPRYLIKTRGQQVTLSCSPISGHRSVSWYQQTPGQGLQFLFEYFSETQRNKGNFPGRFSGRQFSNSRSEMNVSTLELGDSALYLCASSLAAGNTEAFFGQGTRLTVV.

The chain is built from TRBV6-6 and TRBJ2-5; 9 positions agree with TRBD2. The CDR3 spans 19 residues. The ends lost 6 bases at V and 2 bases at J; junction bases unmatched: 19. The V gene's germline CDR1 is MNHNY and CDR2 SVGAGI (reference sequence). CDR3 DNA: TGTGCCAGCAGCTTGGGGACTAGCAACTTGCAGACGGTACAAGAGACCCAGTACTTC. Translation: CASSLGTSNLQTVQETQYF.

This clonotype was recorded at least ten times. This chain uses TRBV7-9 with TRBJ2-3, with D uncertain. V was trimmed by 5 bases and J by 3 bases, leaving 18 bases between them. The CDR3 sequence is 16 residues long. Per the germline V gene, CDR1 is SEHNR and CDR2 is FQNEAQ (reference sequence). As DNA, the CDR3 is TGTGCCAGCAGCCCCGACCTGGGAATCCCGACAGATACGCAGTATTTT. Translation gives CASSPDLGIPTDTQYF. Looking up the rest from reference TRBV7-9 and TRBJ2-3 gives the full variable domain: DTGVSQNPRHKITKRGQNVTFRCDPISEHNRLYWYRQTLGQGPEFLTYFQNEAQLEKSRLLSDRFSAERPKGSFSTLEIQRTEQGDSAMYLCASSPDLGIPTDTQYFGPGTRLTVL.

This clonotype has at least ten counts. The chain has TRBV10-3 and TRBJ1-1; perhaps TRBD1 as D (5 bases). The CDR3 is made up of 13 amino acids. Trimming took off 6 bases at V and 10 bases at J, with 18 bases between the two ends. Per germline, CDR1 ENHRY and CDR2 SYGVKD. CDR3: CAIRQTGSRGAFF. The DNA of the CDR3 is TGTGCCATCAGACAAACAGGCTCACGGGGAGCTTTCTTT.

This clonotype was detected only a few times. The J gene is TRBJ2-3, the V gene TRBV29-1; 8 bases match TRBD2. This CDR3 is 14 amino acids long. V was pared by 4 bases and J by 2 bases, with 5 bases of the junction left unmatched. Per germline, CDR1 SQVTM and CDR2 ANQGSEA. For the CDR3, the DNA is TGCAGCGTTGTCACTAGCGGAAACACAGATACGCAGTATTTT. Translation gives CSVVTSGNTDTQYF.

This clonotype showed up many times. In DNA, the CDR3 is TGCAGCGTTGTAGGGCTAGTGGGAAGCTCCTACAATGAGCAGTTCTTC. Its protein product is CSVVGLVGSSYNEQFF. The rearrangement links TRBV29-1 to TRBJ2-1; D is uncertain. V was cut by 4 bases and J by 0 bases, with 16 bases left in between. The germline V gene encodes CDR1 SQVTM and CDR2 ANQGSEA. The CDR3 length is 16 residues.

This clonotype was detected many times. The V gene is TRBV5-1, the J gene TRBJ1-2; 8 bases are shared with TRBD1. The CDR3 is 14 amino acids. CDR1 and CDR2 (germline): SGHRS, YFSETQ. After removal of 5 bases from V and 3 bases from J, the junction contained 6 bases not matched to a gene. For the CDR3, the DNA is TGCGCCAGCAGGCCCGGACAGGGTGACTATGGCTACACCTTC. Amino acid sequence: CASRPGQGDYGYTF.

There are many counts of this clonotype. The chain employs TRBV5-1 and TRBJ2-7, with D possibly being TRBD2 (5 bases). CDR1 and CDR2 from the germline V gene are SGHRS and YFSETQ. Trimming removed 4 bases from V and 3 bases from J, with 5 bases in between. The CDR3 length is 11 residues. The CDR3 protein is CASSEGYEQYF. Here the CDR3 DNA reads TGCGCCAGCAGCGAGGGCTACGAGCAGTACTTC.

This clonotype was picked up many times. CDR3 DNA: TGTGCCAGCAGCTTAGATAGTAGCGCACAAGAGACCCAGTACTTC. Translated, it gives CASSLDSSAQETQYF. The chain employs TRBV7-2 and TRBJ2-5; D perhaps matches TRBD2 (5 bases). The germline V gene encodes CDR1 SGHTA and CDR2 FQGNSA. V was cut by 1 base and J by 2 bases, with 11 bases left in between. The CDR3 contains 15 residues.

This clonotype appeared many times. The chain employs TRBV10-3 and TRBJ2-7, with D uncertain. Trimming took off 4 bases at V and 0 bases at J, with 13 bases between the two ends. The CDR3 spans 15 residues. The germline V gene encodes CDR1 ENHRY and CDR2 SYGVKD. The CDR3, as DNA: TGTGCCATCAGTGGATCCACCCCCACCTCCTACGAGCAGTACTTC. Protein product: CAISGSTPTSYEQYF.

This clonotype was picked up many times. The chain employs TRBV20-1 and TRBJ1-1, with D possibly matching TRBD1 (6 bases). This CDR3 region has 14 residues. CDR1 and CDR2 from the germline V gene are DFQATT and SNEGSKA (reference sequence). The V end was cut by 5 bases, the J end by 2 bases, with 15 bases between. The CDR3 bases are TGCAGTGCTTCAAGGGGGGCCCTCAACACTGAAGCTTTCTTT. Its protein is CSASRGALNTEAFF.

The sample holds many counts of this clonotype. V gene TRBV19 combines with J gene TRBJ2-1; 14 positions match TRBD2. CDR3 length equals 15 residues. Looked up from germline, CDR1 is LNHDA and CDR2 is SQIVND (reference sequence). J was trimmed by 5 bases and V by 3 bases; bases with no gene match: 0. The CDR3, as DNA: TGTGCCAGTAGTATGGGACTAGCGGGAGACAATGAGCAGTTCTTC. It yields the protein CASSMGLAGDNEQFF.

This clonotype has a count of ten or more. V usage is TRBV11-2 and J usage is TRBJ2-7; D assignment may be TRBD1 or TRBD2 (5 bases each). Germline V gene data show CDR1 as SGHAT and CDR2 as FQNNGV. The CDR3 runs to 12 residues. Trimming cost V 3 bases and J 5 bases, with 8 bases left between them. The CDR3 DNA follows: TGTGCCAGCAGCTTTTGGGGGAACGAGCAGTACTTC. Translated: CASSFWGNEQYF.

The chain uses TRBV6-2 or TRBV6-3 and TRBJ2-7, with TRBD2 as a possible D gene (5 bases). The CDR3 extends over 14 amino acids. The germline V gene encodes CDR1 MNHEY and CDR2 SVGEGT. With 4 bases removed from V and 4 bases from J, the gap between germline ends came to 14 bases. The CDR3 nucleotides are TGTGCCAGCAGTTTCGTCGGGGTAAGGTACGAGCAGTACTTC. Its protein product is CASSFVGVRYEQYF.

Many counts were recorded for this clonotype. The V call is TRBV3-1, the J call TRBJ1-1, with D tentatively TRBD1 (5 bases). Germline V CDR1 and CDR2: LGHDT, YNNKEL (reference sequence). Trimming shortened V by 8 bases and J by 7 bases, and 20 bases separated the two germline ends. The CDR3 is 14 amino acids. This chain's CDR3 is CASLLSGARGEAFF. The CDR3 DNA reads as TGTGCCAGCCTATTATCTGGGGCGAGAGGTGAAGCTTTCTTT.

The chain links TRBV5-6 to TRBJ2-7, with a tentative D call TRBD2 (5 bases). Between the trimmed V and J ends, which lost 8 bases and 3 bases, there was a span of 15 bases. This CDR3 region has 13 residues. Germline CDR1 reads SGHDT; CDR2 reads YYEEEE. The DNA of the CDR3 is TGTGCCAGTCAGGACGGGATAGACTACGAGCAGTACTTC. Translating it yields CASQDGIDYEQYF.

The genes are TRBV7-6 and TRBJ1-2; no clear D gene. With 6 bases removed from V and 0 bases from J, the gap between germline ends came to 14 bases. Germline CDR1 and CDR2: SGHVS and FNYEAQ. There are 15 residues in the CDR3. DNA for the CDR3: TGTGCCAGCAGTCAGAACAGCAAATCTAACTATGGCTACACCTTC. It encodes CASSQNSKSNYGYTF.

This clonotype was counted at least ten times. The V and J genes are TRBV28 and TRBJ2-4; D is uncertain. Germline V CDR1 and CDR2: MDHEN, SYDVKM. This CDR3 region has 12 residues. V shed 3 bases and J shed 5 bases, with 5 bases lying between them. The CDR3 DNA sequence: TGTGCCAGCAGTTTTGGGGAAAACATTCAGTACTTC. Its protein is CASSFGENIQYF.

This clonotype was seen at least ten times. The chain joins TRBV30 to TRBJ1-2; perhaps TRBD1 as D (5 bases). The CDR3 loop spans 12 amino acids. Trimming pared 4 bases from V and 6 bases from J, leaving 12 bases between. Germline V gives CDR1 GTSNPN, CDR2 SVGIG (reference sequence). The CDR3 here is CAWTSGGDGYTF. CDR3 DNA sequence: TGTGCCTGGACCTCTGGGGGAGATGGCTACACCTTC.

This clonotype was seen many times. CDR3 sequence: CASSEKAGGQETQYF. CDR3 in DNA: TGTGCCAGCAGTGAGAAAGCGGGAGGTCAAGAGACCCAGTACTTC. J is TRBJ2-5 and V is TRBV6-4; TRBD2 matches 9 bases. The V and J ends lost 3 bases and 2 bases, in that order; junction bases with no gene match: 4. The CDR3 runs to 15 residues. From germline, CDR1 is MRHNA and CDR2 SNTAGT.

This clonotype has a count of ten or more. V is TRBV6-5 and J is TRBJ2-5, with D tentatively TRBD1 or TRBD2 (5 bases each). V lost 6 bases and J 2 bases, leaving 19 bases between the germline ends. The germline V gene encodes CDR1 MNHEY and CDR2 SVGAGI. The CDR3 spans 16 residues. The CDR3 region has the DNA TGTGCCAGCAGGTCCCCCGGGACCGCCAAGCAAGAGACCCAGTACTTC. It specifies CASRSPGTAKQETQYF.

This clonotype was seen repeatedly, ten times or more. V gene TRBV20-1 combines with J gene TRBJ2-1, with TRBD2 matching 8 bases. Germline CDR1 and CDR2: DFQATT and SNEGSKA (reference sequence). This CDR3 contains 14 residues. The junction had 7 bases not matched to a gene; V was cut back by 5 bases and J by 4 bases. The CDR3: CSALGLAPYNEQFF. Here the CDR3 DNA reads TGCAGTGCTCTAGGACTAGCCCCTTACAATGAGCAGTTCTTC.

This clonotype was counted many times. The chain links TRBV5-1 to TRBJ2-2; 8 bases agree with TRBD2. The CDR3 is made up of 15 amino acids. CDR1 is SGHRS and CDR2 is YFSETQ in the germline V gene. V was pared by 4 bases and J by 5 bases, with 7 bases of the junction left unmatched. This CDR3 reads CASSVSGTETGELFF. As DNA, the CDR3 is TGCGCCAGCAGCGTTAGCGGGACGGAGACCGGGGAGCTGTTTTTT.

This clonotype was detected ten times or more. The chain employs TRBV7-9 and TRBJ1-3, with D unresolved. The CDR3 runs 17 residues. From germline, CDR1 is SEHNR and CDR2 FQNEAQ (reference sequence). The V gene lost 4 bases and the J gene lost 0 bases, with 16 bases spanning the gap. The CDR3 is CASSSPTGLNSGNTIYF. The CDR3 coding sequence is TGTGCCAGCAGCTCCCCAACGGGATTAAACTCTGGAAACACCATATATTTT.